This TCR beta chain was found in a study of beta chain features in type 1 diabetes. Study-wide context: Examined across all samples were about 110,000,000 sorted cells. Study outcomes and limitations: Sampled from patients, naive, central memory and Treg TCRB repertoires appeared more similar than those sampled from healthy donors.

Every isolated RNA sample was fully reverse transcribed, so sequencing captured expressed TCRB transcripts. It was found that naive, central memory and regulatory T cell samples averaged about 3.4 million reads. TCRdb's table, derived via immunoSEQ multiplex PCR, lists solely in-frame clones and lacks some. The table records roughly 500,000 clones, more than 9.5% of them present only once. With regard to this clone: Its antigen is undetermined.

Sequenced input: naive CD4+ T cells from blood. The TCR originated in a woman aged 18-29 years in good health.

CDR3 sequence reads: CASNVVDRRAGTEAFF. In nucleotides, the CDR3 is TGTGCCAGTAACGTTGTGGACCGCAGGGCGGGCACTGAAGCTTTCTTT. The chain recombines TRBV19 with TRBJ1-1, with D possibly being TRBD1 (5 bases). The length of the CDR3 is 16 residues. Trimming cost V 7 bases and J 4 bases, with 22 bases left between them. Per the germline V gene, CDR1 is LNHDA and CDR2 is SQIVND (reference sequence).